These 29 T cell receptor beta chains were sequenced from one sample in a study of T cell changes during pregnancy in multiple sclerosis. This table comes from immunoSEQ multiplex PCR, and its TCRdb copy is limited to in-frame clones, with some not included. The data contain over 35,000 clones, 90% of them singletons. Sequencing was performed on CD4+ T cells from peripheral blood mononuclear cells, taken in the first trimester of pregnancy. The receptors were sampled from a female donor in good health, enrolled as a control in a pregnancy study.

This sequence joins TRBV7-8 and TRBJ1-1; D is unresolved. The CDR3 sequence is 14 residues long. Germline values: CDR1 SGHVS, CDR2 FQNEAQ. V shed 6 bases and J shed 7 bases, with 18 bases lying between them. CDR3 residues: CASRQGRDWGEAFF. DNA of the CDR3: TGTGCCAGCAGACAAGGACGGGATTGGGGTGAAGCTTTCTTT.

The chain has TRBV10-3 and TRBJ1-6, with a tentative D call TRBD1 (6 bases). The CDR3 runs 17 residues. V was trimmed by 2 bases and J by 3 bases, leaving 14 bases between them. Germline V CDR1 and CDR2: ENHRY, SYGVKD. CDR3 sequence (DNA): TGTGCCATCAGTGAGGGCAGGGGTCCACTCTATAATTCACCCCTCCACTTT. Encoded protein: CAISEGRGPLYNSPLHF.

In the case of this clone: Within the sample, other DNA sequences also encode this same CDR3. CDR3 in amino acids: CASSPLTKLQSVGPLHF. The CDR3 DNA is TGTGCCAGCTCACCACTCACAAAGCTACAGTCCGTTGGACCCCTCCACTTT. J is TRBJ1-6 and V is TRBV18; D is unresolved. CDR3 length: 17 amino acids. Germline V lookup: CDR1 KGHSH, CDR2 LQKENI. V shed 1 base and J shed 12 bases, with 22 bases lying between them.

The chain joins TRBV7-8 to TRBJ1-6; D remains ambiguous. Between the trimmed V and J ends, which lost 6 bases and 9 bases, there was a span of 15 bases. CDR3 length: 14 amino acids. Germline V gene lookup returns CDR1 SGHVS and CDR2 FQNEAQ. Written as DNA, the CDR3 is TGTGCCAGCAGATCTGGTCGGGATTTTTCACCCCTCCACTTT. Encoded protein: CASRSGRDFSPLHF.

The rearrangement uses TRBV7-2 and TRBJ2-1; 7 nucleotides match TRBD1. V lost 2 bases to trimming and J lost 8 bases; unmatched junction nucleotides: 9. Germline values: CDR1 SGHTA, CDR2 FQGNSA. The CDR3 sequence is 15 residues long. CDR3 sequence: CASSLFPTGNDEQFF. The CDR3 nucleotides read TGTGCCAGCAGCTTATTCCCGACAGGGAACGATGAGCAGTTCTTC.

The chain couples TRBV27 to TRBJ1-5, with 11 nucleotides matching TRBD1. The germline V gene has CDR1 MNHEY and CDR2 SMNVEV (reference sequence). This CDR3 is 18 amino acids long. V lost 3 bases, J lost 1 base, and 8 bases stayed unmatched. In DNA form, the CDR3 reads TGTGCCAGCAGTTTCCGGGACAGGGGGTCCCTGAGCAATCAGCCCCAGCATTTT. Translating gives CASSFRDRGSLSNQPQHF.

This clone came up once. The chain employs TRBV7-5 and TRBJ1-2; TRBD1 reflects the table's D call only, with no check against the DNA. TRBV7-5 is assigned pseudogene status. The CDR3 is 13 residues long. CDR3 loop: CASGTGVNTGYTF. For the CDR3, the DNA is TGTGCCAGCGGGACAGGGGTTAACACTGGCTACACCTTC.

This clone was seen once. This rearrangement joins TRBV7-9 to TRBJ2-7, with 7 bases lining up with TRBD1. This CDR3 spans 13 amino acids. Trimming cost V 5 bases and J 1 base; bases outside gene matches: 2. The V gene's germline CDR1 is SEHNR and CDR2 FQNEAQ (reference sequence). CDR3 amino acids: CASSTTGSYEQYF. For the CDR3, the DNA is TGTGCCAGCAGCACGACAGGGTCCTACGAGCAGTACTTC.

This CDR3 is CASSVGGQGAGGELFF. Written as DNA, the CDR3 is TGTGCCAGCAGCGTAGGGGGACAGGGGGCCGGCGGGGAGCTGTTTTTT. This chain links TRBV9 with TRBJ2-2; 12 bases are a match to TRBD1. The V gene's germline CDR1 is SGDLS and CDR2 YYNGEE. The CDR3 is 16 residues long. After removal of 0 bases from V and 7 bases from J, the junction contained 4 bases not matched to a gene.

The rearrangement links TRBV7-8 to TRBJ2-3, with 7 bases matching TRBD1. There are 15 residues in the CDR3. V lost 7 bases and J lost 4; bases outside the gene matches: 11. Germline lookup yields CDR1 SGHVS and CDR2 FQNEAQ. CDR3 sequence (DNA): TGTGCCAGCACACCCGGTACAGGGGATTCAGATACGCAGTATTTT. Protein sequence: CASTPGTGDSDTQYF.

The CDR3 sequence: CASSPSLNGELFF. CDR3 nucleotides: TGTGCCAGCAGTCCCAGTCTCAACGGGGAGCTGTTTTTT. This chain uses TRBV11-3 with TRBJ2-2, with D hard to call. The CDR3 contains 13 residues. Per the germline V gene, CDR1 is SGHNT and CDR2 is YENEEA. V was cut by 6 bases and J by 7 bases, with 12 bases left in between.

This sequence joins TRBV11-1 and TRBJ1-1, with D possibly being TRBD1 (5 bases). Trimming pared 4 bases from V and 1 base from J, leaving 13 bases between. CDR1 and CDR2 from the germline V gene are SGHAT and FQDESV (reference sequence). The CDR3 length is 15 residues. The CDR3 sequence: CASSYSGRRNTEAFF. CDR3 nucleotides: TGTGCCAGCAGCTATTCAGGGCGCAGGAACACTGAAGCTTTCTTT. Drawing the rest from reference TRBV11-1 and TRBJ1-1, the complete variable domain is EAEVAQSPRYKITEKSQAVAFWCDPISGHATLYWYRQILGQGPELLVQFQDESVVDDSQLPKDRFSAERLKGVDSTLKIQPAELGDSAMYLCASSYSGRRNTEAFFGQGTRLTVV.

This rearrangement joins TRBV19 to TRBJ1-5, with a tentative D call TRBD1 (5 bases). This CDR3 spans 15 amino acids. Germline V gene data show CDR1 as LNHDA and CDR2 as SQIVND (reference sequence). V lost 7 bases, J lost 5 bases, and 18 bases lay in between. CDR3 sequence (DNA): TGTGCCAGTATTCGGAATGGGGGGGACCATCAGCCCCAGCATTTT. Translating gives CASIRNGGDHQPQHF.

This chain connects TRBV5-6 to TRBJ1-2; 7 bases align to TRBD1. V trimming: 2 bases; J trimming: 7 bases; junction bases outside the gene matches: 5. The germline V gene has CDR1 SGHDT and CDR2 YYEEEE. The CDR3 totals 13 residues. CDR3 coding DNA: TGTGCCAGCAGCTTAACAGGGGAACCTGGCTACACCTTC. It translates to CASSLTGEPGYTF.

The V gene is TRBV6-1, the J gene TRBJ1-2, with a possible D match to TRBD1 (6 bases). CDR3 length: 15 amino acids. V lost 2 bases to trimming and J lost 4 bases, with 14 bases between them. In germline, CDR1 is MNHNS, CDR2 SASEGT. The CDR3 coding sequence is TGTGCCAGCAGTGAATTGGGGGCGGGCCTCTATGGCTACACCTTC. Its translation is CASSELGAGLYGYTF.

The chain combines TRBV28 with TRBJ2-1, with D possibly matching TRBD1 (5 bases). In germline, CDR1 is MDHEN, CDR2 SYDVKM. The V and J ends lost 1 base and 0 bases respectively, with 13 bases between them. The CDR3 extends over 17 amino acids. Written as DNA, the CDR3 is TGTGCCAGCAGTTTATTGGGGCACCTGAGCTCCTACAATGAGCAGTTCTTC. Its translation is CASSLLGHLSSYNEQFF.

The table lists this clone with a count of one. This chain connects TRBV30 to TRBJ1-2; D is possibly TRBD1 (5 bases). Germline-derived CDR1 and CDR2 are GTSNPN and SVGIG (reference sequence). The CDR3 is made up of 13 amino acids. Trimming took 1 base from V and 4 from J, leaving 10 bases between them. CDR3 sequence: CAWSGQIIYGYTF. CDR3 bases: TGTGCCTGGAGTGGACAGATTATCTATGGCTACACCTTC.

The chain employs TRBV27 and TRBJ1-6; a possible D gene is TRBD1 (5 bases). CDR1 and CDR2 from the germline V gene are MNHEY and SMNVEV (reference sequence). The V gene lost 7 bases and the J gene lost 8 bases, with 12 bases spanning the gap. This CDR3 comprises 13 residues. The CDR3 loop is CASTRVYDSPLHF. The CDR3 coding sequence is TGTGCCAGCACCAGGGTCTACGATTCACCCCTCCACTTT.

Regarding this clone: Its ends do not fully match the called genes, so a read error is possible. Other DNA sequences from this sample encode an identical CDR3 as well. The chain recombines TRBV6-6 with TRBJ1-5; TRBD1 is a possible D gene (5 bases). The CDR3 is made up of 15 amino acids. The germline V gene encodes CDR1 MNHNY and CDR2 SVGAGI (reference sequence). The CDR3 sequence is CASSYSGQGNQPQHF. Here the CDR3 DNA reads TGCGCCAGCAGTTACTCCGGCCAGGGCAACCAGCCCCAGCATTTT.

The sample holds a few counts of this clone. The chain links TRBV7-2 to TRBJ2-7, with 7 bases fitting TRBD1. The CDR3 totals 12 residues. Germline CDR1 is SGHTA and CDR2 is FQGNSA. The trim removed 3 bases at V and 9 bases at J, leaving 5 bases unmatched. The CDR3 DNA reads TGTGCCAGCAGCTTTATCAGACAGGGGCAGTACTTC. Its protein is CASSFIRQGQYF.

The V and J genes are TRBV5-1 and TRBJ2-3; D ambiguous. V lost 0 bases and J lost 2, with 7 bases in between. The CDR3 totals 14 residues. The germline V gene encodes CDR1 SGHRS and CDR2 YFSETQ. In DNA form, the CDR3 reads TGCGCCAGCAGCTTGGAACAGCACACAGATACGCAGTATTTT. Its translation: CASSLEQHTDTQYF.

This rearrangement joins TRBV29-1 to TRBJ2-5; 7 bases are a match to TRBD2. J was trimmed by 5 bases and V by 3 bases; bases with no gene match: 9. Per germline, CDR1 SQVTM and CDR2 ANQGSEA. The CDR3 extends over 14 amino acids. The CDR3 DNA follows: TGCAGCGTTGATGGGGGATGGGGGGGGGAGACCCAGTACTTC. Amino acids: CSVDGGWGGETQYF.

The rearrangement uses TRBV9 and TRBJ2-7; D is possibly TRBD2 (5 bases). Germline CDR1 reads SGDLS; CDR2 reads YYNGEE. This CDR3 comprises 15 residues. The V end was cut by 4 bases, the J end by 0 bases, with 14 bases between. The CDR3, as DNA: TGTGCCAGCAGCCCCCAACCGGGGAGCTCCTACGAGCAGTACTTC. Translated: CASSPQPGSSYEQYF. The entire variable domain, with the rest obtained from reference TRBV9 and TRBJ2-7, is as follows: DSGVTQTPKHLITATGQRVTLRCSPRSGDLSVYWYQQSLDQGLQFLIQYYNGEERAKGNILERFSAQQFPDLHSELNLSSLELGDSALYFCASSPQPGSSYEQYFGPGTRLTVT.

The chain combines TRBV30 with TRBJ1-5; a weak D match, TRBD1 (6 bases). This CDR3 comprises 17 residues. Germline V lookup: CDR1 GTSNPN, CDR2 SVGIG (reference sequence). V dropped 2 bases and J dropped 0 bases, with 17 bases sitting between them. The CDR3 here is CAWSPPGGRNSNQPQHF. CDR3 in DNA: TGTGCCTGGAGTCCTCCGGGGGGGCGGAATAGCAATCAGCCCCAGCATTTT.

V gene TRBV7-6 combines with J gene TRBJ2-1; TRBD2 might be the D (6 bases). The CDR3 runs 16 residues. Trimming shortened V by 5 bases and J by 0 bases, and 14 bases separated the two germline ends. The V gene's germline CDR1 is SGHVS and CDR2 FNYEAQ. The DNA of the CDR3 is TGTGCCAGCAGCCCTCGAACCGGGAGCTCCTACAATGAGCAGTTCTTC. This encodes CASSPRTGSSYNEQFF.

The genes are TRBV11-2 and TRBJ2-7; TRBD2 matches at 7 bases. This CDR3 has 17 residues. Trimming at V came to 5 bases and at J to 0 bases, leaving 13 bases not matched to a gene. Germline V lookup: CDR1 SGHAT, CDR2 FQNNGV. For the CDR3, the DNA is TGTGCCAGCAGCCCAAGGCCACAGGCGGGGGTCTCCTACGAGCAGTACTTC. As protein: CASSPRPQAGVSYEQYF.

This clone has just a few counts. The chain has TRBV20-1 and TRBJ1-1; TRBD1 is a possible D gene (5 bases). With 3 bases removed from V and 13 bases from J, the gap between germline ends came to 15 bases. The germline CDR1 and CDR2 sequences are DFQATT and SNEGSKA (reference sequence). The CDR3 contains 11 residues. CDR3 nucleotide sequence: TGCAGTGCTAGTGACAGCCTTATCATTTTCTTT. It encodes CSASDSLIIFF.

This chain uses TRBV18 with TRBJ2-3; perhaps TRBD2 as D (5 bases). Germline V gene lookup returns CDR1 KGHSH and CDR2 LQKENI. The CDR3 is made up of 15 amino acids. The V end lost 1 base, the J end lost 2 bases, and 10 bases lay between the germline ends. CDR3 coding DNA: TGTGCCAGCTCACCACGGACGGGATTCACAGATACGCAGTATTTT. Translating it yields CASSPRTGFTDTQYF.

This clone was seen a few times. The V call is TRBV30, the J call TRBJ1-1; 7 bases match TRBD1. V shed 4 bases, J shed 5 bases, and the junction held 7 bases outside the gene matches. The CDR3 has 13 amino acids. Germline V gene lookup returns CDR1 GTSNPN and CDR2 SVGIG (reference sequence). The CDR3 region has the DNA TGTGCCTGGACACCAACAGGGGAAACTGAAGCTTTCTTT. It codes for CAWTPTGETEAFF.